This TCR beta chain was captured by sequencing in a study of T cells in Graves' hyperthyroidism and ophthalmopathy. This clonotype was counted at least ten times. TCR beta CDR3 sequences were amplified from RNA transcripts. During a first-round RT-PCR of the TCR CDR3, the HTBI primer set was used. One entry per CDR3 protein results from TCRdb running MiXCR on the multiplex PCR reads. Here the sample spans more than 500,000 distinct CDR3 sequences, roughly 14% being singletons. The study left out patients who had uncontrolled infection, other autoimmune disease, pregnancy or lactation. Germline values: CDR1 MNHEY, CDR2 SVGEGT. CDR3 length: 15 amino acids. V dropped 0 bases and J dropped 5; count of bases not matched to a gene: 5.

What was sequenced was blood. The TCR comes from a woman aged 40 to 50 with Graves' ophthalmopathy. J is TRBJ1-2 and V is TRBV6-2 or TRBV6-3; 8 positions agree with TRBD1. The CDR3 nucleotides read TGTGCCAGCAGTTACTCTTGGCAGGGGGCATATGGCTACACCTTC. Its protein product is CASSYSWQGAYGYTF.